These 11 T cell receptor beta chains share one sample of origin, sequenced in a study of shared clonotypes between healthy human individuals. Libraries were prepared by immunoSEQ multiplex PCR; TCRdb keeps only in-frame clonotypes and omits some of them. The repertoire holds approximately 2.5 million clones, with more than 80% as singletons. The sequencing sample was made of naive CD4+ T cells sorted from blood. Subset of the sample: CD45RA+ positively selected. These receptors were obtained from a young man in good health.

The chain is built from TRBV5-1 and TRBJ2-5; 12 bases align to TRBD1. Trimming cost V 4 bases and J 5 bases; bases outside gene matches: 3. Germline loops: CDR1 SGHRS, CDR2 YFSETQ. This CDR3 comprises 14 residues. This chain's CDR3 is CASSGGTGGETQYF. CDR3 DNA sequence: TGCGCCAGCAGCGGGGGGACAGGGGGCGAGACCCAGTACTTC.

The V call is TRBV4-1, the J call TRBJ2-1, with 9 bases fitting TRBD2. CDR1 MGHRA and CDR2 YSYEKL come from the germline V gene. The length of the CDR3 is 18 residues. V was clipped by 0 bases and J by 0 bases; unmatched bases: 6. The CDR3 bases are TGCGCCAGCAGCCAAGACGGTAGCGGGAGTTACTCCTACAATGAGCAGTTCTTC. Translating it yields CASSQDGSGSYSYNEQFF.

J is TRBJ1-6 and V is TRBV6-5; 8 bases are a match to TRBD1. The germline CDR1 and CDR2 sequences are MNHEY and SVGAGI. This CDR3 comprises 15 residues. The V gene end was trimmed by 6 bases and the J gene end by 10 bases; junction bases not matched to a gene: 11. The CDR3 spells CASRANRGGSSPLHF. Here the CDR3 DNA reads TGTGCCAGCAGAGCGAACAGGGGGGGATCCTCACCCCTCCACTTT.

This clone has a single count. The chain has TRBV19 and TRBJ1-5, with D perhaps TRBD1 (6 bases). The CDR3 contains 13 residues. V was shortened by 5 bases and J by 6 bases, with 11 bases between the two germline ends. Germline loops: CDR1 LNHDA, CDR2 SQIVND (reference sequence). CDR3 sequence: CASSLEGGQPQHF. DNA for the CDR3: TGTGCCAGTAGTTTGGAGGGGGGTCAGCCCCAGCATTTT.

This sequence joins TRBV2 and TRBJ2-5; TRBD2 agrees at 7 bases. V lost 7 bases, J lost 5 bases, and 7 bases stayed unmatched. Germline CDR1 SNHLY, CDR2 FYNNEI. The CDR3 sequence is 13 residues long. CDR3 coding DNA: TGTGCCAGCAACCGTAATAGCGGGGAGACCCAGTACTTC. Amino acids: CASNRNSGETQYF.

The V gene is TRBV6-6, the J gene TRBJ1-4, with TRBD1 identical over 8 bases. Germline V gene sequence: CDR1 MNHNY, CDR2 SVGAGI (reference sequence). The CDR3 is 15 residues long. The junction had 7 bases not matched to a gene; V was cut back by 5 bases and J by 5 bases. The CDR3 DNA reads TGTGCCAGCAGTCCAAGACAGGGGAGAAATGAAAAACTGTTTTTT. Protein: CASSPRQGRNEKLFF.

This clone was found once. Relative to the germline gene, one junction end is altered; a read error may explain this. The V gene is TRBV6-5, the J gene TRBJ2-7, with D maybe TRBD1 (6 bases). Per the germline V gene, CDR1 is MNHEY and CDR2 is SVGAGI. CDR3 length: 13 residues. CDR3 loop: CVSAGTPNYEQYF. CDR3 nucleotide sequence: TGTGTCAGCGCCGGGACACCTAACTACGAGCAGTACTTC.

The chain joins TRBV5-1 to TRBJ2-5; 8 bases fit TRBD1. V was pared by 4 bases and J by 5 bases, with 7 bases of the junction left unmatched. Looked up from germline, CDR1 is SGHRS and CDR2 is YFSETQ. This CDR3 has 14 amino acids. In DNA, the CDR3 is TGCGCCAGCAGCCCGACGGGGACAGGCGAGACCCAGTACTTC. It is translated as CASSPTGTGETQYF.

The CDR3 here is CASSRPSGGYTF. CDR3 in DNA: TGCGCCAGCAGCCGTCCGAGCGGTGGCTACACCTTC. V and J are TRBV4-1 and TRBJ1-2; D gene ambiguous. Germline V CDR1 and CDR2: MGHRA, YSYEKL. This CDR3 region has 12 residues. V was shortened by 4 bases and J by 7 bases, with 10 bases between the two germline ends.

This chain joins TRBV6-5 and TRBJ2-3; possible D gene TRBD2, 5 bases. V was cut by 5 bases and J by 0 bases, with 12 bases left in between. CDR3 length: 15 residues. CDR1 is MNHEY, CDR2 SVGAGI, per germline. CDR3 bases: TGTGCCAGCAGTCAAAATAGCGTAAGCACAGATACGCAGTATTTT. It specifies CASSQNSVSTDTQYF.

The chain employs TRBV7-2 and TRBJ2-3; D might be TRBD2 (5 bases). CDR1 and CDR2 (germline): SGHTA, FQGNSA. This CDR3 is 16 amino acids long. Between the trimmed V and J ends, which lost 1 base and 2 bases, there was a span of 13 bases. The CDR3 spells CASSLVSSSDTDTQYF. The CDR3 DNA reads TGTGCCAGCAGCTTAGTATCTAGCTCAGACACAGATACGCAGTATTTT. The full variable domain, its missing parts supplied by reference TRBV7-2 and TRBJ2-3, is GAGVSQSPSNKVTEKGKDVELRCDPISGHTALYWYRQSLGQGLEFLIYFQGNSAPDKSGLPSDRFSAERTGGSVSTLTIQRTQQEDSAVYLCASSLVSSSDTDTQYFGPGTRLTVL.